Described below is a single TCR beta chain sequence and its context. What it recognizes is unknown. The sample is drawn from a study of PD-1 blockade in classical Hodgkin lymphoma. TCRdb's copy holds only in-frame clones and misses some; the assay was immunoSEQ multiplex PCR. The table has about 50,000 clones, around 87% seen once; the top ten hold about 14%. Losses at the gene ends were 5 bases for V and 0 bases for J; bases not matched to a gene: 5. The germline gives CDR1 PRHDT, CDR2 FYEKMQ (reference sequence). The CDR3 has 16 amino acids. Time point meaning: cycle 4 day 1 (C4D1), after more than five weeks of nivolumab. Patients all relapsed after autologous stem cell transplantation, and there was variation in brentuximab vedotin exposure. Best overall response was complete response, partial response or progressive disease in these relapsed/refractory classical Hodgkin lymphoma patients. The study, taken as a whole, reports: Relapsed/refractory patients reportedly had lower baseline diversity than newly diagnosed patients. Exclusion removed patients who began nivolumab under 1 year after ASCT. Those achieving complete response showed baseline diversity like newly diagnosed patients.

This clonotype was sampled from a human donor with classical Hodgkin lymphoma. This chain uses TRBV13 with TRBJ2-5, with 11 bases fitting TRBD2. The source was peripheral blood mononuclear cells (PBMCs), collected before the fourth cycle of nivolumab. The CDR3 spells CASSPSGRMYQETQYF. CDR3 DNA: TGTGCCAGCAGCCCTAGCGGGAGGATGTACCAAGAGACCCAGTACTTC.